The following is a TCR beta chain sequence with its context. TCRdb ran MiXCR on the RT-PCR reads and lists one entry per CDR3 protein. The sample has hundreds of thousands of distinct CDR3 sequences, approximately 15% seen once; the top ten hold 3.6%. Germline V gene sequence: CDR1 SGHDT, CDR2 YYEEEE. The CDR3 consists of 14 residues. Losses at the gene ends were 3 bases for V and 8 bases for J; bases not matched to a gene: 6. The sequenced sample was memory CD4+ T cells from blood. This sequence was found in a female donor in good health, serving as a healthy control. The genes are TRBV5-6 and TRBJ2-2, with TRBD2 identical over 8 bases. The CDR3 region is CASSYGLASGELFF. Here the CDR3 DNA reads TGTGCCAGCAGCTACGGACTAGCATCGGGGGAGCTGTTTTTT.